This entry lists 8 T cell receptor beta chains sequenced from one sample in a study of cytomegalovirus exposure and HLA in healthy donors. Sequencing used immunoSEQ multiplex PCR; TCRdb keeps in-frame clones, though not all of them. This table holds under 150,000 clones, approximately 86% found once. Sequenced sample: PBMCs. Source of these receptors: a man aged 18 to 29 in good health and CMV-seropositive.

The CDR3 DNA reads as TGCAGTGCTGTACGAGATTACGAGCAGTACTTC. Its protein is CSAVRDYEQYF. The rearrangement uses TRBV20-1 and TRBJ2-7; D gene ambiguous. Trimming shortened V by 5 bases and J by 4 bases, and 9 bases separated the two germline ends. CDR3 length equals 11 residues. Germline assignment: CDR1 DFQATT and CDR2 SNEGSKA (reference sequence).

The V gene is TRBV27, the J gene TRBJ2-7; TRBD1 might be the D (5 bases). The V and J ends lost 2 bases and 2 bases respectively, with 13 bases between them. CDR3 length equals 15 residues. Germline CDR1 and CDR2: MNHEY and SMNVEV (reference sequence). The DNA of the CDR3 is TGTGCCAGCAGTTTACGGCCAGGGTTCACCTACGAGCAGTACTTC. Protein: CASSLRPGFTYEQYF.

V is TRBV28 and J is TRBJ1-5, with 9 bases identical to TRBD1. The CDR3 is 15 residues long. Trimming removed 5 bases from V and 4 bases from J; junction bases left unmatched: 6. Germline V gene sequence: CDR1 MDHEN, CDR2 SYDVKM. This chain's CDR3 is CASSSGTGTNQPQHF. The CDR3 bases are TGTGCCAGCAGTAGTGGGACAGGGACAAATCAGCCCCAGCATTTT.

V gene TRBV7-9 combines with J gene TRBJ2-1; D is perhaps TRBD2 (6 bases). This CDR3 has 14 amino acids. CDR1 and CDR2 from the germline V gene are SEHNR and FQNEAQ (reference sequence). V lost 7 bases and J 8 bases, leaving 18 bases between the germline ends. The CDR3 spells CASMPGTGDDEQFF. CDR3 in DNA: TGTGCCAGCATGCCTGGGACGGGGGACGATGAGCAGTTCTTC.

The gene calls are TRBV10-2 and TRBJ1-5; D remains ambiguous. The CDR3 covers 15 residues. CDR1 WSHSY and CDR2 SAAADI come from the germline V gene. V was clipped by 7 bases and J by 1 base, with 14 bases between them. CDR3 sequence (DNA): TGCGCCAGCAACCCCGTCGGAGAGAGCAATCAGCCCCAGCATTTT. Its translation: CASNPVGESNQPQHF.

The chain carries TRBV6-1 and TRBJ1-4, with D possibly TRBD1 on 5 matching bases. Germline lookup yields CDR1 MNHNS and CDR2 SASEGT. The V and J ends lost 3 bases and 4 bases respectively, with 9 bases between them. CDR3 length: 14 amino acids. CDR3 nucleotide sequence: TGTGCCAGCAGTGAGCGGCAGGGTAATGAAAAACTGTTTTTT. Translating it yields CASSERQGNEKLFF.

This chain links TRBV6-1 with TRBJ2-3, with D maybe TRBD2 (6 bases). Germline lookup yields CDR1 MNHNS and CDR2 SASEGT. The CDR3 loop spans 12 amino acids. The V gene lost 10 bases and the J gene lost 6 bases, with 14 bases spanning the gap. In DNA, the CDR3 is TGTGCCACCCGGAGGGCCGGTGATACGCAGTATTTT. It specifies CATRRAGDTQYF.

The V call is TRBV15, the J call TRBJ2-1; a possible D gene is TRBD2 (5 bases). This CDR3 comprises 15 residues. Trimming stripped 6 bases from V and 0 bases from J, with 12 bases between. CDR1 LNHNV and CDR2 YYDKDF come from the germline V gene (reference sequence). DNA of the CDR3: TGTGCCACCAGAGCGGACGTAAACTCCTACAATGAGCAGTTCTTC. The encoded protein is CATRADVNSYNEQFF.